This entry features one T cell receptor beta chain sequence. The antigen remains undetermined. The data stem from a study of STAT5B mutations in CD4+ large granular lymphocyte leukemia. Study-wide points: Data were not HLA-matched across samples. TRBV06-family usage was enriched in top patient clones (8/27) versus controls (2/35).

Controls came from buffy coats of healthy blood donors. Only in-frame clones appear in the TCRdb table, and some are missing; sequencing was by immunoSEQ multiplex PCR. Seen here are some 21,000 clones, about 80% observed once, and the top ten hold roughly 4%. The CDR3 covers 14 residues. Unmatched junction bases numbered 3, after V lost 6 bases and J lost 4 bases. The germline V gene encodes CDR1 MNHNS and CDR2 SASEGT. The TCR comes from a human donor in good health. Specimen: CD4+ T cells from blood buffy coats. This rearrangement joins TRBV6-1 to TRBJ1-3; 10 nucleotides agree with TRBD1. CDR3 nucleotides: TGTGCCAGCAGAACGGACAGGGGGGGAAACACCATATATTTT. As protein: CASRTDRGGNTIYF.